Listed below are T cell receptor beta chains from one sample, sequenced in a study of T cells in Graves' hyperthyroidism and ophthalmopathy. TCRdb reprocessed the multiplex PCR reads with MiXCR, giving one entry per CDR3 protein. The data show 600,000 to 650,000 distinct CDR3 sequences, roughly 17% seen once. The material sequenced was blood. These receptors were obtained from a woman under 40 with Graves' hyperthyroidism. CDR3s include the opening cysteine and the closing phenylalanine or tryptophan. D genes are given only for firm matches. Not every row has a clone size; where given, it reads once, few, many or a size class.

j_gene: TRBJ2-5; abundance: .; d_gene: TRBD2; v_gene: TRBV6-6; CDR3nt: TGTGCCAGCAGTTACTCGCCTAGCGGTTTGGAGTACTTC; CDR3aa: CASSYSPSGLEYF
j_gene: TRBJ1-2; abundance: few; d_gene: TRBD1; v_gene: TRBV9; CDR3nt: TGTGCCAGCAGCGTCGGAGGGACAGGGAGTCGTGGCTACACCTTC; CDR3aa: CASSVGGTGSRGYTF
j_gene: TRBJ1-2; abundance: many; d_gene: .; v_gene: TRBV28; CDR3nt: TGTGCCAGCAGTACGCACAGGGAAAGAGGCTACACCTTC; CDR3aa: CASSTHRERGYTF
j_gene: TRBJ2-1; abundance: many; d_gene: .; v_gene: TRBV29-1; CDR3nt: TGCAGCGTTGCGGGCTCCTACAATGAGCAGTTCTTC; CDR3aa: CSVAGSYNEQFF
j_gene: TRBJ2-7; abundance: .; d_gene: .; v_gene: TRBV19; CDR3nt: TGTGCCAGTAGTCCGGTTTGGGCAGGGAGCTCCTACGAGCAGTACTTC; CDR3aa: CASSPVWAGSSYEQYF
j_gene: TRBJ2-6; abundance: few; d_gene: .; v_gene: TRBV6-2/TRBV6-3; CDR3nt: TGTGCCAGCAGTTACAGGGGCTCTGGGGCCAACGTCCTGACTTTC; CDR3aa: CASSYRGSGANVLTF
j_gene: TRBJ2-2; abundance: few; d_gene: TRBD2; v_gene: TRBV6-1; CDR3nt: TGTGCCAGCAGCCGGGGGACTAGCGGGGACACCGGGGAGCTGTTTTTT; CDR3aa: CASSRGTSGDTGELFF
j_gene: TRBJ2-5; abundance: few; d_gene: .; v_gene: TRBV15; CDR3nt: TGTGCCACCAGCAGCCCCTTAGGGGAGACCCAGTACTTC; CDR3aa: CATSSPLGETQYF
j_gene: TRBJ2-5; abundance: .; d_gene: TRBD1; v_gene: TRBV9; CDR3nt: TGTGCCAGCAGCCCACGGACAGGCTCAAAGACCCAGTACTTC; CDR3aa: CASSPRTGSKTQYF
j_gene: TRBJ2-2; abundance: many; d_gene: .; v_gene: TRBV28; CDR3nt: TGTGCCAGCAGGGGGACGGACAACCTTTACACCGGGGAGCTGTTTTTT; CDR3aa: CASRGTDNLYTGELFF
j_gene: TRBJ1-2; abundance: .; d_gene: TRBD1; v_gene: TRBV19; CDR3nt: TGTGCCAGTAGTACCGGACAGGGGGTCGGTGGCTACACCTTC; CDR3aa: CASSTGQGVGGYTF
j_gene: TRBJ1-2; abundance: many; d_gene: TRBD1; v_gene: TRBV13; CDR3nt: TGTGCCAGCAGCTTAGGAAGGGGGCTTGGCTACACCTTC; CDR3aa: CASSLGRGLGYTF
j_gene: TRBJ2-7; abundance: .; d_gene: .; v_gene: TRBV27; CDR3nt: TGTGCCAGCAGTTTCGGGACATGGATATCCTACGAGCAGTACTTC; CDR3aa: CASSFGTWISYEQYF
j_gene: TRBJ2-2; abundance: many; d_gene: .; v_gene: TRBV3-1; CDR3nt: TGTGCCAGCAGCCCTTCCACCGGGGAGCTGTTTTTT; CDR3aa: CASSPSTGELFF
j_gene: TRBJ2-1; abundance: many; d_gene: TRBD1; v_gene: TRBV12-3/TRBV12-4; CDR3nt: TGTGCCAGCAGCCAGGACAGGGCTGAGCAGTTCTTC; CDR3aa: CASSQDRAEQFF
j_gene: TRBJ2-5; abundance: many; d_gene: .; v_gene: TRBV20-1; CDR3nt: TGCAGTGCCGAGGTTACAGGGGCGGGAGAAGAGACCCAGTACTTC; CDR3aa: CSAEVTGAGEETQYF
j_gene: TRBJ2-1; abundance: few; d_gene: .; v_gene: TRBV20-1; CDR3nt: TGCAGTGCTGCCCCGTCGGGGCTCAATGAGCAGTTCTTC; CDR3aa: CSAAPSGLNEQFF
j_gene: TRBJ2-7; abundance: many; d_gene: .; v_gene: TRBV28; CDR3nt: TGTGCCAGCTTTTCTTCGACTAGTCCTCCCTACGAGCAGTACTTC; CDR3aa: CASFSSTSPPYEQYF
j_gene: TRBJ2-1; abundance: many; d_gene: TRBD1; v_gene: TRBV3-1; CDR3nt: TGTGCCAGCAGCAAGACAGGGGGCGGCTACAATGAGCAGTTCTTC; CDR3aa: CASSKTGGGYNEQFF
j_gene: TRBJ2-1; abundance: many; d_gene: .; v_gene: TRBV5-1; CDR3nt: TGCGCCAGCAGCTTGGAAGGGGGATACAATGAGCAGTTCTTC; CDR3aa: CASSLEGGYNEQFF
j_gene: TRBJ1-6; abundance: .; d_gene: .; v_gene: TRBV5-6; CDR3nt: TGTGCCAGCAGCTTGGTACGGGCAGGGCGATCACCCCTCCACTTT; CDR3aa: CASSLVRAGRSPLHF
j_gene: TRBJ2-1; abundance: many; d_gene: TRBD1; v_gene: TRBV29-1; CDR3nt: TGCAGCGTTGTGTCAGGGGGCATCGGCAATGAGCAGTTCTTC; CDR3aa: CSVVSGGIGNEQFF
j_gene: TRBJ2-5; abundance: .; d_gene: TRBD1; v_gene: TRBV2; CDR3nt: TGTGCCACTTGTCTTGGACAGGGACAAGAGACCCAGTACTTC; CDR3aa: CATCLGQGQETQYF
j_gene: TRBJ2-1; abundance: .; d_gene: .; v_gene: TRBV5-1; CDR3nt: TGCGCCAGCAGCTTGGAGGGGGGGAGCTCCTACAATGAGCAGTTCTTC; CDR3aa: CASSLEGGSSYNEQFF
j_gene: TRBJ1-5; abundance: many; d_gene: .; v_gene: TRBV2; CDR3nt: TGTGCCAGCAGTGATATCGATCAGCCCCAGCATTTT; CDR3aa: CASSDIDQPQHF
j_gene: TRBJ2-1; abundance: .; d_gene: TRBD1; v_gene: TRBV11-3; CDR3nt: TGTGCCAGCAGCTTGACAGGGGGTCAGGGCAATGAGCAGTTCTTC; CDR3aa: CASSLTGGQGNEQFF
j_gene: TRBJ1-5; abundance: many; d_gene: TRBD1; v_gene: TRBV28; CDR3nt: TGTGCCAGCAGATACGACAGGGGGCTGGGCCAACCCCAGCATTTT; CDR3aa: CASRYDRGLGQPQHF
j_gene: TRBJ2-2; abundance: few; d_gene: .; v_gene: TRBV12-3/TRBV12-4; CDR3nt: TGTGCCAGCAGTCCCGCCAACGCCGGGGAGCTGTTTTTT; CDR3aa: CASSPANAGELFF
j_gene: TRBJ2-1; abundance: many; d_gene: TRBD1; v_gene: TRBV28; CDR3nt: TGTGCCAGCTTCCTGACAGGGAATGAGCAGTTCTTC; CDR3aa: CASFLTGNEQFF
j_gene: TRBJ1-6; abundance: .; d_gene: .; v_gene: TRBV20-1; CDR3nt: TGCAGTGCTAGGGCCGGGTCCAGGGATTCACCCCTCCACTTT; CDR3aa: CSARAGSRDSPLHF
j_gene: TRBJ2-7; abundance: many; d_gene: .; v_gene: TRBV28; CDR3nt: TGTGCCAGCAGTTTGGGGCGTGGGGGTAGAATCTACGAGCAGTACTTC; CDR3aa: CASSLGRGGRIYEQYF
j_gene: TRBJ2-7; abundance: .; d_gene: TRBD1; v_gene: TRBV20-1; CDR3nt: TGCAGTTCCGGGACAGCGGACGAGCAGTACTTC; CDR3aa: CSSGTADEQYF
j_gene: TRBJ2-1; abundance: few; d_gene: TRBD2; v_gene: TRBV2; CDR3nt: TGTGCCAGCAGTCCAACTAGCGCTTTCTCCTACAATGAGCAGTTCTTC; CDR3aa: CASSPTSAFSYNEQFF
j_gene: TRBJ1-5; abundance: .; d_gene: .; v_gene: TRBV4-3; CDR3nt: TGCGCCAGCAGCCAAGAGGGGGGGGATCAGCCCCAGCATTTT; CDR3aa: CASSQEGGDQPQHF
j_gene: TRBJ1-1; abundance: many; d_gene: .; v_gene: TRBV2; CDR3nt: TGTGCCAGCGCTCCCTACCGCATTTCCCAAGAGTACCCCACTGAAGCTTTCTTT; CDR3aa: CASAPYRISQEYPTEAFF
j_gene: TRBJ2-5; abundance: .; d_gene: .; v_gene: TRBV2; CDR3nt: TGTGCCAGCAGTGCGGGACCCAAGGGCACCCAGTACTTC; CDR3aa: CASSAGPKGTQYF
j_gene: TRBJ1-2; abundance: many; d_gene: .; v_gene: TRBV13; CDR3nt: TGTGCCAGCAGCTTAGTTGCGGTTAACTATGGCTACACCTTC; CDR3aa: CASSLVAVNYGYTF
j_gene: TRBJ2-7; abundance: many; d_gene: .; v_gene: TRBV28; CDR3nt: TGTGCCAGCAGGGGGAGAAGCTCCTACGAGCAGTACTTC; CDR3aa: CASRGRSSYEQYF
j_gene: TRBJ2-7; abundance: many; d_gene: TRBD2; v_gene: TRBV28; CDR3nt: TGTGCCAGCAACCTACTAGCGGGAGGGCGCGAGCAGTACTTC; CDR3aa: CASNLLAGGREQYF
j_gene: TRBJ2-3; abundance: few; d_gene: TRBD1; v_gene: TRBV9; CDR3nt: TGTGCCAGCAGCGTAGATCCACAGGGGCGCAGGGGTACGCAGTATTTT; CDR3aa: CASSVDPQGRRGTQYF
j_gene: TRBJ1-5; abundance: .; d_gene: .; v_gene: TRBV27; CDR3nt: TGTGCCAGCGGACAGCATCTCCAAGCTCAGCCCCAGCATTTT; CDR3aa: CASGQHLQAQPQHF
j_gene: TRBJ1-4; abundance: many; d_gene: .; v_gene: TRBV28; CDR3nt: TGTGCCAGCAGTTTCGGAGGGGTCGAAAAACTGTTTTTT; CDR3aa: CASSFGGVEKLFF
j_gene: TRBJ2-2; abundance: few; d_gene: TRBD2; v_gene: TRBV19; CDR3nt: TGTGCCAGCCATAGCGGGAGGGCCTCGGTATCTGCCGCCGGGGAGCTGTTTTTT; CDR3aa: CASHSGRASVSAAGELFF
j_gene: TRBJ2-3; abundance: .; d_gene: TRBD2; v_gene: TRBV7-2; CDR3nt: TGTGCCAGCAGCTTAGTAGGAACTAGCGGGGATACGCAGTATTTT; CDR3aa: CASSLVGTSGDTQYF